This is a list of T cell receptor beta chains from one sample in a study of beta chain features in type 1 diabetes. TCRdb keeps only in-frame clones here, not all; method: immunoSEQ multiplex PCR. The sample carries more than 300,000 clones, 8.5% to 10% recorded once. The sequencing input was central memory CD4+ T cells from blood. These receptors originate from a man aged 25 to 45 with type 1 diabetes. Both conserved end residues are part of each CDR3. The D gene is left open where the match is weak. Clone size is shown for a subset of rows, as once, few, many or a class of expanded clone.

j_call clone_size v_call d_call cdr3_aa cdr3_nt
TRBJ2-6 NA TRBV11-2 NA CASSLRTVGGSGANVLTF TGTGCCAGCAGCTTACGGACTGTAGGAGGCTCTGGGGCCAACGTCCTGACTTTC
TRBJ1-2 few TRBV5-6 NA CASRETGRSYGYTF TGTGCCAGCCGAGAAACGGGACGGAGTTATGGCTACACCTTC
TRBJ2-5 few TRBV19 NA CASSRSGGETQYF TGTGCCAGTAGTAGGTCGGGGGGCGAGACCCAGTACTTC
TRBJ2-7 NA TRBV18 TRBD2 CASSPGLAGGYEQYF TGTGCCAGCTCACCCGGACTAGCGGGAGGTTACGAGCAGTACTTC
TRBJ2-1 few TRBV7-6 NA CASSTPLGEQFF TGTGCCAGCAGCACTCCACTGGGGGAGCAGTTCTTC
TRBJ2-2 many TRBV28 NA CASSLGNTGELFF TGTGCCAGCAGCCTGGGAAACACCGGGGAGCTGTTTTTT
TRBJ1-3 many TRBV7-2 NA CASPESSGNTIYF TGTGCCAGCCCAGAGAGCTCTGGAAACACCATATATTTT
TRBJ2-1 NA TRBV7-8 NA CASSLVGGGNSEQFF TGTGCCAGCAGCTTAGTTGGTGGCGGGAACTCTGAGCAGTTCTTC
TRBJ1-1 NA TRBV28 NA CASSLTVGTEAFF TGTGCCAGCAGTTTGACCGTAGGGACTGAAGCTTTCTTT
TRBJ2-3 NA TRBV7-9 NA CASSRRAPSTDTQYF TGCGCCAGCAGCCGGCGGGCCCCTAGCACAGATACGCAGTATTTT
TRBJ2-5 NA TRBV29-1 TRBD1 CSADPGQGGETQYF TGCAGCGCCGATCCGGGACAGGGGGGAGAGACCCAGTACTTC
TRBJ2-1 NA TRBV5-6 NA CASSPRPGSYNEQFF TGTGCCAGCAGCCCGCGCCCAGGGTCCTACAATGAGCAGTTCTTC
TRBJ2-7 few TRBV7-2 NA CASSRNPGSSYEQYF TGTGCCAGCAGCAGAAATCCAGGTAGCTCCTACGAGCAGTACTTC
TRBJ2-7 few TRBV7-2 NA CASSSTESYEQYF TGTGCCAGCAGCTCGACAGAGTCCTACGAGCAGTACTTC
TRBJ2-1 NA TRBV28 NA CAIPKVPGANEQFF TGTGCCATTCCTAAAGTACCAGGGGCCAATGAGCAGTTCTTC
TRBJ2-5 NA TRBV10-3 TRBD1 CAISDSTGAQETQYF TGTGCCATCAGCGACTCGACAGGGGCACAAGAGACCCAGTACTTC
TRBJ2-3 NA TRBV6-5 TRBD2 CASSPRGVYEDTQYF TGTGCCAGCAGTCCACGGGGGGTTTATGAGGATACGCAGTATTTT
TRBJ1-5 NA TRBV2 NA CASSDSDGSNQPQHF TGTGCCAGCAGTGATTCGGACGGTAGCAATCAGCCCCAGCATTTT